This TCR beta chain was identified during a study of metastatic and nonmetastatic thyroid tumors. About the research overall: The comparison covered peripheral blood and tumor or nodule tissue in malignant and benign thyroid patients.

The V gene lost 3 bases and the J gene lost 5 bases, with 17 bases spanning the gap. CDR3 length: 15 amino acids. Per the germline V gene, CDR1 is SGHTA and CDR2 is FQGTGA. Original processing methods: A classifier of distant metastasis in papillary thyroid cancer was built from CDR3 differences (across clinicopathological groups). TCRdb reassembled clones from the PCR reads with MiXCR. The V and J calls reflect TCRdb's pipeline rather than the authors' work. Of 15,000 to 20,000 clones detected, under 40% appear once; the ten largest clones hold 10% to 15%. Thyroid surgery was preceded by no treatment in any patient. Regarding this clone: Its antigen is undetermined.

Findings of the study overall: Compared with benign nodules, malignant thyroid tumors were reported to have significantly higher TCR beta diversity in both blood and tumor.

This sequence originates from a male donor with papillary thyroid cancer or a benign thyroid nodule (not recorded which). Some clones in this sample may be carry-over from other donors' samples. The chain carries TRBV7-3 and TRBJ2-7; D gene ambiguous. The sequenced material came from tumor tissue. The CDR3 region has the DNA TGTGCCAGCAGCTTTAAATTCATTGTGGATAACGAGCAGTACTTC. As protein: CASSFKFIVDNEQYF. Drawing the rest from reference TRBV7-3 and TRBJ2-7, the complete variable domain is GAGVSQTPSNKVTEKGKYVELRCDPISGHTALYWYRQSLGQGPEFLIYFQGTGAADDSGLPNDRFFAVRPEGSVSTLKIQRTERGDSAVYLCASSFKFIVDNEQYFGPGTRLTVT.